Listed below are T cell receptor beta chains from one sample, sequenced in a study of T cell responses to AZD1222 COVID-19 vaccine. The assay was immunoSEQ multiplex PCR, and TCRdb's table has in-frame clones only and misses some. Of around 99,000 clones listed, more than 70% are singletons. The specimen was peripheral blood, collected on day 0 of AZD1222 vaccination. The receptors here all came from an adult in good health. Each CDR3 is given without its conserved first and last residue.

TRBV6-2/TRBV6-3 ASSPPDRHGYT
TRBV11-1 ASSLVGGADTQY
TRBV2 ASSEALKSGELF
TRBV29-1 SVHLNTEAF
TRBV19 ASSPLDRDNQPQH
TRBV4-2 ASSPGRDPNYGYT
TRBV27 AGLHLEGHEQF
TRBV5-1 ASKEVGGMNTEAF
TRBV13 ASSPGQNEKLF
TRBV5-4 ASSSVLGTRELF
TRBV6-4 ASSDSGAGYGYT
TRBV18 ASSPLQSTGELF
TRBV12-3/TRBV12-4 ASSLGGGTEAF
TRBV2 ASSEQGVGQPQH
TRBV4-3 ASSQDPPRPGANVLT
TRBV7-2 ASSLDRDAQQPGELF
TRBV5-5 ASSSTSGYNNEQF
TRBV9 ASSALQGAHNEQF
TRBV19 ASSTQGINTEAF
TRBV7-2 ASTPGTSGGAGYEQY
TRBV6-5 ASSPTIKNTEAF
TRBV24-1 ATSDWTLPFGYT
TRBV29-1 SVVLTEAF
TRBV5-6 ASSLTTGSYEQY
TRBV7-8 ASTLDRVGTEAF
TRBV11-2 ASSLDGIATDTQY